One sample yielded the 5 T cell receptor beta chains listed below, sequenced in a study of regulatory T cells in long-lasting Graves disease. Arm-PCR of CDR3 regions with iRepertoire HTBI primers generated TCR beta libraries. From the multiplex PCR reads, TCRdb called clonotypes with MiXCR, one entry per CDR3 protein. The sample contains a few hundred thousand distinct CDR3 sequences, roughly 15% of which appear only once. Time point noted: newly diagnosed GD, antithyroid drugs for less than 3 months. The TCR library was prepared using RNA isolated from PBMCs. These records were also assigned to another study, of T cells in Graves' hyperthyroidism and ophthalmopathy.

The sequenced sample was peripheral blood mononuclear cells (PBMCs), obtained at new diagnosis, from a patient treated with antithyroid drugs. All receptors come from a young woman with Graves disease.

This clonotype occurred a few times. The chain combines TRBV6-1 with TRBJ1-3; D not resolved. V lost 6 bases and J lost 7, with 10 bases in between. In germline, CDR1 is MNHNS, CDR2 SASEGT. The CDR3 sequence is 12 residues long. CDR3 region: CASSRDQNTIYF. The CDR3 DNA reads TGTGCCAGCAGCAGAGACCAGAACACCATATATTTT.

CDR3 protein: CASSYPAGATYEQYF. The CDR3 bases are TGTGCCAGCAGTTACCCGGCAGGGGCCACCTACGAGCAGTACTTC. V usage is TRBV6-5 and J usage is TRBJ2-7, with TRBD1 as a possible D gene (6 bases). V was clipped by 2 bases and J by 2 bases, with 13 bases between them. This CDR3 region has 15 residues. The germline V gene has CDR1 MNHEY and CDR2 SVGAGI.

V is TRBV12-3 or TRBV12-4 and J is TRBJ2-1; no clear D. V lost 3 bases and J lost 2, with 8 bases in between. This CDR3 region has 14 residues. CDR3 region: CASSFGQPYNEQFF. The CDR3 DNA is TGTGCCAGCAGTTTTGGGCAGCCCTACAATGAGCAGTTCTTC.

This clonotype was counted between two and nine times. The J gene is TRBJ2-3, the V gene TRBV19; D gene ambiguous. CDR1 and CDR2 from the germline V gene are LNHDA and SQIVND (reference sequence). The germline V and J ends were trimmed by 7 bases and 0 bases, with 8 bases remaining between them. The CDR3 spans 13 residues. Written as DNA, the CDR3 is TGTGCCAGTACTGTGGGAAGCACAGATACGCAGTATTTT. Translated, it gives CASTVGSTDTQYF.

The chain recombines TRBV14 with TRBJ2-6, with 8 bases lining up with TRBD2. Losses at the gene ends were 4 bases for V and 1 base for J; bases not matched to a gene: 12. Looked up from germline, CDR1 is SGHDN and CDR2 is FVKESK. The CDR3 has 19 amino acids. CDR3 bases: TGTGCCAGCAGCCCCCTTACGGGAGGGCCCCGTTCTGGGGCCAACGTCCTGACTTTC. The encoded protein is CASSPLTGGPRSGANVLTF.